This is a list of T cell receptor beta chains from one sample in a study of T cell responses to AZD1222 COVID-19 vaccine. The protocol was immunoSEQ multiplex PCR, while the TCRdb copy is restricted to in-frame clones and leaves out a portion. The sample carries under 95,000 clones, just over 85% recorded once. The sample in question was peripheral blood, obtained on day 0 of AZD1222 vaccination. The receptors derive from an adult in good health. CDR3s leave out the opening cysteine and the closing phenylalanine or tryptophan. Each record gives: V gene, CDR3 protein.

TRBV15	ATSREGGSGNTIY
TRBV28	ASSLGTVYEQY
TRBV6-5	ASGRGLVNTEAF
TRBV14	ASSQHRAPYGYT
TRBV19	ASGSRAQSYGYT
TRBV19	ASSIPGVGANVLT
TRBV11-2	ASSPNLGRALNEQF
TRBV9	ASSVATSAEAF
TRBV19	ASSIQDSLDEQY
TRBV28	ASSPHNDVTEAF
TRBV5-4	ASSDLTSGSSSNEQF
TRBV9	ASSPGTVDEKLF
TRBV9	ASSVVEGYGYT
TRBV20-1	SASRTSASYEQY
TRBV18	ASSPPVTGEQY
TRBV7-8	ASSLRSGPEAEAF
TRBV11-3	ASSPGLAGGTGELF
TRBV3-1/TRBV3-2	ASSHQLAPMMDTQY
TRBV19	ASSIPRGPYNEQF
TRBV11-2	ASSSLRGTNSPLH
TRBV7-9	ASSSRGGRNTEAF
TRBV7-7	ASSATVAGGETQY
TRBV2	ASSEAKGLAGQETQY
TRBV15	ATSRDLASVTEAF
TRBV24-1	ATEHPGTGPNEQY
TRBV28	ASRPGTFGNTIY
TRBV10-1	ASSVTGGPDTQY
TRBV7-2	ASSPGTAFTDTQY
TRBV6-5	AASSYEQY
TRBV7-9	ASSPAVGDSGNTIY
TRBV7-2	ASSLYSGLAGESYEQY
TRBV6-2/TRBV6-3	ASSYSFPPTEQY
TRBV28	ASSFTDSSGNTIY
TRBV28	ASRVGQLNTGELF
TRBV7-9	ASSLGSAYEQY
TRBV9	ASSPGDGANYGYT
TRBV15	ATSGSGWANEKLF
TRBV18	ASSPLSGQETQY
TRBV10-2	ASTGQVNQPQH
TRBV10-2	ASSESSRETQY
TRBV7-2	ASSFVGPSQPQH
TRBV7-9	ASSPTREVGYGYT
TRBV19	ASSPRPNTGELF
TRBV5-1	ASSLRLAGSTDTQY
TRBV19	ASTRQGADTQY
TRBV5-1	ASSLAGGPGETQY
TRBV7-9	ASSSGLAGGGETQY
TRBV7-9	ASSLGPGVSYEQY
TRBV7-3	ASSITSGRKIENEQF
TRBV13	ASSFILVNTEAF
TRBV27	ASRLNSGYPYEQY
TRBV4-2	ASSQTGQMNTEAF
TRBV7-2	ASLSPTLAGELF
TRBV15	ATSRDRTEAF
TRBV5-4	ASSTQGGGTDTQY
TRBV19	ASSISGNTGELF
TRBV27	ASSSTASGRASWEQY